This paragraph reports one T cell receptor (beta chain). In the original analysis: Reference gene primer amplification yielded estimated nucleated cell counts. Profiled with immunoSEQ multiplex PCR; TCRdb holds only in-frame clones, not every one. That table is the source of V, J and clone size, and D and trimming were worked out from the DNA. The table records some 30,000 clones, around 80% of them present only once. J gave up 5 bases and V 4 bases, and 7 bases lay outside the gene matches. Germline V gene data show CDR1 as SGHRS and CDR2 as YFSETQ. The CDR3 contains 14 residues. The record originates from a study of blood T cell repertoires in COVID-19.

J is TRBJ2-5 and V is TRBV5-1; 8 nucleotides align to TRBD2. Sequenced sample: peripheral blood. The receptor's source is a human donor in a cohort sampled during active COVID-19. The CDR3 nucleotides read TGCGCCAGCAGCCCCCGGATAGCGGGGGAGACCCAGTACTTC. Protein sequence: CASSPRIAGETQYF.